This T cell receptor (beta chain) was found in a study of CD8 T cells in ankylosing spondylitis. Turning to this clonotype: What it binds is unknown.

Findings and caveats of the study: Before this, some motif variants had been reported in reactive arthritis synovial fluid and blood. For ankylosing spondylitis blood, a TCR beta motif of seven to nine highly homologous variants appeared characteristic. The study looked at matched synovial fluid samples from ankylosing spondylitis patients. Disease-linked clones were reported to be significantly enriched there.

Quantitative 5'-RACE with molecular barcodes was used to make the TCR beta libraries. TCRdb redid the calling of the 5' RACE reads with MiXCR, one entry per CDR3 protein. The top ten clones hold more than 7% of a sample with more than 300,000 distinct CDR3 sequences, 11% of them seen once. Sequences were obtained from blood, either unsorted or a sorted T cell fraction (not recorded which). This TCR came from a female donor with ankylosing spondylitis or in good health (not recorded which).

The DNA of the CDR3 is TGTGCCACCACCCCAACCGGACAGGGGGACACCGGGGAGCTGTTTTTT. As protein: CATTPTGQGDTGELFF. The chain has TRBV15 and TRBJ2-2; 10 nucleotides match TRBD1. V trimming: 7 bases; J trimming: 3 bases; junction bases outside the gene matches: 8. The CDR3 consists of 16 residues. Germline CDR1 and CDR2: LNHNV and YYDKDF (reference sequence). Together with reference TRBV15 and TRBJ2-2, the CDR3 gives the full variable domain: DAMVIQNPRYQVTQFGKPVTLSCSQTLNHNVMYWYQQKSSQAPKLLFHYYDKDFNNEADTPDNFQSRRPNTSFCFLDIRSPGLGDTAMYLCATTPTGQGDTGELFFGEGSRLTVL.